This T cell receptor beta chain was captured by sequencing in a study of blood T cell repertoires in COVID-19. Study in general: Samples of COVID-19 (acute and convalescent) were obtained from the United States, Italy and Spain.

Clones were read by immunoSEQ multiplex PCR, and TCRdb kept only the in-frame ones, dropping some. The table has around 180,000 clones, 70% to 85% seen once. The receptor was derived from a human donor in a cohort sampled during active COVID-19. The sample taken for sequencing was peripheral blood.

The CDR3 is CASSHRQAEAFF. CDR3 DNA sequence: TGTGCCAGCAGCCATCGACAGGCTGAAGCTTTCTTT. The rearrangement joins TRBV7-9 to TRBJ1-1; D perhaps matches TRBD1 (6 bases). V dropped 5 bases and J dropped 6 bases, with 10 bases sitting between them. This CDR3 has 12 amino acids. The V gene's germline CDR1 is SEHNR and CDR2 FQNEAQ (reference sequence).